These 25 T cell receptor beta chains were sequenced from one sample in a study of blood T cell repertoires in COVID-19. Profiled with immunoSEQ multiplex PCR; TCRdb holds only in-frame clones, not every one. The data hold under 70,000 clones, with roughly 89% observed a single time. Material for sequencing was peripheral blood. Receptors originate from a man in his fifties with acute or convalescent COVID-19.

This clone showed up just once. The chain recombines TRBV10-3 with TRBJ2-1; weak D call: TRBD2 (7 bases). CDR1 and CDR2 (germline): ENHRY, SYGVKD. V was trimmed by 5 bases and J by 0 bases, leaving 14 bases between them. The CDR3 is 16 residues long. Here the CDR3 DNA reads TGTGCCATCAGTCCCTTGGGGGGGGCCTCCTACAATGAGCAGTTCTTC. Protein product: CAISPLGGASYNEQFF.

V and J are TRBV4-1 and TRBJ2-5, with a possible D match to TRBD2 (6 bases). The germline gives CDR1 MGHRA, CDR2 YSYEKL. V gave up 2 bases and J gave up 4 bases, with 14 bases separating them. The CDR3 extends over 15 amino acids. The CDR3 loop reads CASSQSNRERETQYF. CDR3 bases: TGCGCCAGCAGCCAATCAAACCGGGAGAGAGAGACCCAGTACTTC.

The V and J genes are TRBV14 and TRBJ2-5, with TRBD1 matching 7 bases. J lost 5 bases, V lost 4 bases, and 7 bases had no gene match. CDR1 SGHDN and CDR2 FVKESK come from the germline V gene. The CDR3 consists of 14 residues. CDR3 nucleotides: TGTGCCAGCAGCCGACAGGGTTTGGGGGAGACCCAGTACTTC. It is translated as CASSRQGLGETQYF.

The genes are TRBV4-1 and TRBJ2-3; 10 bases are shared with TRBD2. V lost 5 bases, J lost 5 bases, and 7 bases stayed unmatched. The CDR3 sequence is 15 residues long. CDR1 is MGHRA, CDR2 YSYEKL, per germline. In DNA, the CDR3 is TGCGCCAGCAGCATTTTTAGCGGGAGGATAGATACGCAGTATTTT. Protein product: CASSIFSGRIDTQYF.

This chain links TRBV5-5 with TRBJ2-3, with D possibly TRBD1 on 5 matching bases. Germline V CDR1 and CDR2: SGHKS, YYEKEE (reference sequence). V shed 9 bases and J shed 1 base, with 15 bases lying between them. The CDR3 is 14 residues long. The CDR3 region has the DNA TGTGCCACCTCCCACAGGACCCGCACAGATACGCAGTATTTT. This codes for CATSHRTRTDTQYF.

V gene TRBV6-5 combines with J gene TRBJ1-2, with D perhaps TRBD1 (5 bases). This CDR3 spans 13 amino acids. Trimming shortened V by 7 bases and J by 5 bases, and 14 bases separated the two germline ends. The germline gives CDR1 MNHEY, CDR2 SVGAGI. The CDR3 sequence: CASTVGRYYGYTF. The DNA for the CDR3 is TGTGCCAGCACGGTGGGGCGTTATTATGGCTACACCTTC.

This chain uses TRBV12-5 with TRBJ1-6; tentatively, D is TRBD1 (6 bases). Per germline, CDR1 LGHNT and CDR2 FRNRAP. The CDR3 has 17 amino acids. The V and J ends lost 1 base and 7 bases respectively, with 17 bases between them. CDR3 residues: CASGLEYTGTKNSPLHF. CDR3 bases: TGTGCTAGTGGTTTGGAATATACCGGGACAAAAAATTCACCCCTCCACTTT. Full variable domain (outside the CDR3, taken from reference TRBV12-5 and TRBJ1-6): DARVTQTPRHKVTEMGQEVTMRCQPILGHNTVFWYRQTMMQGLELLAYFRNRAPLDDSGMPKDRFSAEMPDATLATLKIQPSEPRDSAVYFCASGLEYTGTKNSPLHFGNGTRLTVT.

This sequence joins TRBV6-7 and TRBJ1-1; TRBD1 matches 10 bases. Being an ORF, TRBV6-7 has a function that is uncertain. The CDR3 is 22 residues long. Trimming cost V 0 bases and J 4 bases; bases outside gene matches: 23. CDR3: CASSYSNYDRGLATGMGTEAFF. In DNA, the CDR3 is TGTGCCAGCAGTTACTCGAACTATGACAGGGGGCTGGCAACGGGTATGGGCACTGAAGCTTTCTTT.

The V and J genes are TRBV3-1 (or the pseudogene TRBV3-2) and TRBJ1-5, with no clear D. CDR3 length: 14 residues. Germline V gene sequence: CDR1 LGHDT, CDR2 YNNKEL (reference sequence). Trimming removed 3 bases from V and 0 bases from J, with 6 bases in between. The CDR3 spells CASSHLGSNQPQHF. CDR3 in DNA: TGTGCCAGCAGCCACCTCGGTAGCAATCAGCCCCAGCATTTT.

This rearrangement joins TRBV23-1 to TRBJ1-2, with TRBD1 identical over 10 bases. TRBV23-1 is assigned to the ORF class and has an uncertain function. The CDR3 is 17 amino acids. The trim removed 7 bases at V and 2 bases at J, leaving 13 bases unmatched. CDR3 protein: CASTHPDRGGKNYGYTF. The CDR3 coding sequence is TGCGCCAGCACCCACCCGGACAGGGGGGGTAAAAACTATGGCTACACCTTC.

The genes are TRBV5-6 and TRBJ1-2; no definite D call. The CDR3 covers 17 residues. Germline CDR1 and CDR2: SGHDT and YYEEEE. Trimming removed 0 bases from V and 0 bases from J, with 15 bases in between. CDR3 sequence: CASSLVIQPRTNYGYTF. CDR3 in DNA: TGTGCCAGCAGCTTGGTAATCCAACCCAGGACTAACTATGGCTACACCTTC.

The rearrangement joins TRBV7-8 to TRBJ1-2, with 9 positions matching TRBD1. The CDR3 loop spans 16 amino acids. J was trimmed by 8 bases and V by 5 bases; bases with no gene match: 15. Germline CDR1 is SGHVS and CDR2 is FQNEAQ. CDR3 nucleotides: TGTGCCAGCAGCCCGGATCCGGGACAGGGTCGGGACGGCTACACCTTC. It is translated as CASSPDPGQGRDGYTF. Drawing the rest from reference TRBV7-8 and TRBJ1-2, the complete variable domain is GAGVSQSPRYKVAKRGQDVALRCDPISGHVSLFWYQQALGQGPEFLTYFQNEAQLDKSGLPSDRFFAERPEGSVSTLKIQRTQQEDSAVYLCASSPDPGQGRDGYTFGSGTRLTVV.

V and J are TRBV6-5 and TRBJ2-2; TRBD2 matches at 7 bases. Germline assignment: CDR1 MNHEY and CDR2 SVGAGI. The CDR3 runs 14 residues. The V gene end was trimmed by 7 bases and the J gene end by 1 base; junction bases not matched to a gene: 3. The CDR3 nucleotides are TGTGCCAGCACAGGACTAGGGAACACCGGGGAGCTGTTTTTT. It codes for CASTGLGNTGELFF.

DNA for the CDR3: TGTGCCAGCAGTTTATCCTCCGGGGGGGAGGTTGAAAAACTGTTTTTT. Protein product: CASSLSSGGEVEKLFF. The V gene is TRBV28, the J gene TRBJ1-4; tentatively, D is TRBD1 (5 bases). The CDR3 has 16 residues. Germline V gene lookup returns CDR1 MDHEN and CDR2 SYDVKM. The germline V and J ends were trimmed by 1 base and 7 bases, with 16 bases remaining between them.

This sequence joins TRBV6-4 and TRBJ2-3, with 8 bases that match TRBD2. With V trimmed by 8 bases and J by 2 bases, 6 bases remained unmatched. CDR3 size: 14 residues. Germline V gene data show CDR1 as MRHNA and CDR2 as SNTAGT. The CDR3 here is CASSTGGSTDTQYF. The CDR3 nucleotides are TGTGCCAGCTCCACGGGAGGGTCCACAGATACGCAGTATTTT.

The gene calls are TRBV12-3 or TRBV12-4 and TRBJ2-5; D remains unclear. The V and J ends lost 3 bases and 5 bases respectively, with 4 bases between them. The CDR3 extends over 11 amino acids. This CDR3 reads CASSLRETQYF. The CDR3 nucleotides are TGTGCCAGCAGTTTGCGGGAGACCCAGTACTTC.

This chain links TRBV27 with TRBJ2-5; TRBD2 agrees at 9 bases. The CDR3 has 13 residues. The germline V gene has CDR1 MNHEY and CDR2 SMNVEV (reference sequence). V lost 6 bases to trimming and J lost 2 bases; unmatched junction nucleotides: 1. CDR3 protein: CASSGLAQETQYF. The DNA for the CDR3 is TGTGCCAGCAGCGGACTAGCGCAAGAGACCCAGTACTTC.

The rearrangement uses TRBV28 and TRBJ1-5; D is uncertain. The CDR3 runs 12 residues. Trimming shortened V by 9 bases and J by 7 bases, and 13 bases separated the two germline ends. Germline V gene sequence: CDR1 MDHEN, CDR2 SYDVKM. The CDR3 loop reads CASRETFQPQHF. CDR3 in DNA: TGTGCCAGTCGAGAGACTTTCCAGCCCCAGCATTTT.

This clone was found once. The gene calls are TRBV10-3 and TRBJ2-5, with D perhaps TRBD2 (5 bases). This CDR3 spans 15 amino acids. Looked up from germline, CDR1 is ENHRY and CDR2 is SYGVKD. Trimming cost V 2 bases and J 4 bases, with 14 bases left between them. CDR3: CAISEPLAMGETQYF. The CDR3 DNA is TGTGCCATCAGTGAGCCCCTAGCAATGGGAGAGACCCAGTACTTC.

The chain combines TRBV18 with TRBJ1-5; no clear D gene. Trimming shortened V by 2 bases and J by 4 bases, and 6 bases separated the two germline ends. CDR3 length: 13 residues. CDR1 and CDR2 (germline): KGHSH, LQKENI. CDR3 sequence (DNA): TGTGCCAGCTCACCAGGGCCGAATCAGCCCCAGCATTTT. Translating it yields CASSPGPNQPQHF.

The J gene is TRBJ1-1, the V gene TRBV5-8, with a possible D match to TRBD1 (6 bases). The CDR3 is 13 residues long. The V end was cut by 5 bases, the J end by 6 bases, with 14 bases between. Germline values: CDR1 SGHTS, CDR2 YDEGEE. The CDR3 loop is CASRGTLTSEAFF. The DNA for the CDR3 is TGTGCCAGCAGGGGGACATTAACTTCTGAAGCTTTCTTT.

The count of this clone is one. This sequence joins TRBV3-1 (or the pseudogene TRBV3-2) and TRBJ2-1, with 12 bases that match TRBD2. The CDR3 has 20 residues. Unmatched junction bases numbered 9, after V lost 0 bases and J lost 0 bases. Per the germline V gene, CDR1 is LGHDT and CDR2 is YNNKEL (reference sequence). The CDR3: CASSQEEGGLAGISYNEQFF. For the CDR3, the DNA is TGTGCCAGCAGCCAAGAAGAAGGCGGACTAGCGGGAATCTCCTACAATGAGCAGTTCTTC.

The chain employs TRBV4-2 and TRBJ2-7, with D unresolved. In germline, CDR1 is LGHNA, CDR2 YNFKEQ. This CDR3 comprises 12 residues. V lost 5 bases and J 1 base, leaving 6 bases between the germline ends. The CDR3 is CASSKTSYEQYF. CDR3 nucleotide sequence: TGTGCCAGCAGCAAAACTTCCTACGAGCAGTACTTC.

The chain employs TRBV5-1 and TRBJ1-1; tentatively, D is TRBD1 (6 bases). The V end lost 7 bases, the J end lost 3 bases, and 13 bases lay between the germline ends. This CDR3 has 13 residues. CDR1 SGHRS and CDR2 YFSETQ come from the germline V gene. CDR3 region: CASRVGGDTEAFF. DNA for the CDR3: TGCGCCAGCCGGGTAGGGGGTGACACTGAAGCTTTCTTT. Using reference TRBV5-1 and TRBJ1-1 for the parts outside the CDR3, the full variable domain is KAGVTQTPRYLIKTRGQQVTLSCSPISGHRSVSWYQQTPGQGLQFLFEYFSETQRNKGNFPGRFSGRQFSNSRSEMNVSTLELGDSALYLCASRVGGDTEAFFGQGTRLTVV.

The chain is built from TRBV6-1 and TRBJ2-3; 9 bases are a match to TRBD2. Trimming at V came to 4 bases and at J to 3 bases, leaving 11 bases not matched to a gene. The CDR3 consists of 17 residues. CDR1 MNHNS and CDR2 SASEGT come from the germline V gene. CDR3 nucleotide sequence: TGTGCCAGCAGTGGGCGGCTAGCGGGGCCCCATACAGATACGCAGTATTTT. Protein product: CASSGRLAGPHTDTQYF.